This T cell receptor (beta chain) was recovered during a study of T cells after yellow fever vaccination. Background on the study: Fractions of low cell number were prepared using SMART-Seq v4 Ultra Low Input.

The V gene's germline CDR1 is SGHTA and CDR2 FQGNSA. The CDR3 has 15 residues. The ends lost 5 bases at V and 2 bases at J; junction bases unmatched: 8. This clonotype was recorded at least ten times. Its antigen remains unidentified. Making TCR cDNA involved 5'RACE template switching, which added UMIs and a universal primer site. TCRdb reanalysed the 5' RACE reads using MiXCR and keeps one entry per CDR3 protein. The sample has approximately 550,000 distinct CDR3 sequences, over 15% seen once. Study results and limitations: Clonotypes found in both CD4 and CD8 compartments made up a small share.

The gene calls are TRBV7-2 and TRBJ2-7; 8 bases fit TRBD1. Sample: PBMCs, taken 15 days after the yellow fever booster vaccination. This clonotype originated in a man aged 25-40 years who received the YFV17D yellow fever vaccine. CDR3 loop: CASSPTGQGTYEQYF. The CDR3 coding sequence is TGTGCCAGCAGCCCAACCGGACAGGGCACCTACGAGCAGTACTTC.